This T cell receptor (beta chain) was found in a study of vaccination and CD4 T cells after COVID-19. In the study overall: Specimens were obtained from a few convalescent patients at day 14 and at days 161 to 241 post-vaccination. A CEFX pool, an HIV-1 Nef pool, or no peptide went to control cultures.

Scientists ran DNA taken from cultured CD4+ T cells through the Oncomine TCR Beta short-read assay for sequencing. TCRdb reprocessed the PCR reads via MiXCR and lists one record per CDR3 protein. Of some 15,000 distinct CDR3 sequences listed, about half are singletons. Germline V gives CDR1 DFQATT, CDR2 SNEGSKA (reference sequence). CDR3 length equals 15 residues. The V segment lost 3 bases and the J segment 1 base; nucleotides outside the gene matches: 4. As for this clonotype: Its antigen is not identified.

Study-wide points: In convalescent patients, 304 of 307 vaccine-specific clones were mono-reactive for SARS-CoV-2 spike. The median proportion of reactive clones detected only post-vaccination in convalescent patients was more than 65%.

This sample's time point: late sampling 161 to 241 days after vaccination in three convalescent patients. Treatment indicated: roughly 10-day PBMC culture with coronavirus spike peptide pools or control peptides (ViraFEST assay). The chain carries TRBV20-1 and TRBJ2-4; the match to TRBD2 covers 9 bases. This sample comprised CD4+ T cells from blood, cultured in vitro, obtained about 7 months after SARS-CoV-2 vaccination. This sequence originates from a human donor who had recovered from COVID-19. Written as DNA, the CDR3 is TGCAGTGCTAGGCGGGGGGGCGTCGCCAAAAACATTCAGTACTTC. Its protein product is CSARRGGVAKNIQYF.